Each of the 31 T cell receptor beta chains below was sequenced from the same sample in a study of OX40 agonist ivuxolimab in advanced cancers. The table came from immunoSEQ multiplex PCR; TCRdb's copy has only in-frame clones and leaves some out. The data show under 80,000 clones, roughly nine tenths seen once. The sample here was CD4+ or CD8+ T cells sorted from blood, taken in a trial of the OX40 agonist ivuxolimab. The receptor set was obtained from an adult with an advanced solid tumor such as melanoma, head and neck, liver or kidney cancer.

The rearrangement links TRBV18 to TRBJ2-3, with 8 bases lining up with TRBD1. The CDR3 runs to 13 residues. The trim removed 5 bases at V and 6 bases at J, leaving 4 bases unmatched. Germline CDR1 KGHSH, CDR2 LQKENI. The CDR3 region has the DNA TGTGCCAGCTCATCGACAGGGGTGGATACGCAGTATTTT. Translating it yields CASSSTGVDTQYF.

By frequency in the sample, this clone is medium-sized. The chain has TRBV5-4 and TRBJ1-6, with 7 bases fitting TRBD1. Germline CDR1 and CDR2: SGHNT and YYREEE (reference sequence). V shed 4 bases, J shed 12 bases, and the junction held 13 bases outside the gene matches. CDR3 length: 15 residues. The CDR3, as DNA: TGTGCCAGCAGCCCCTCAGGGACAGCCCTAGGACCCCTCCACTTT. It codes for CASSPSGTALGPLHF.

The chain carries TRBV7-2 and TRBJ1-2; no clear D gene. The CDR3 is 16 amino acids. V lost 1 base and J 4 bases, leaving 16 bases between the germline ends. Germline CDR1 and CDR2: SGHTA and FQGNSA. The DNA of the CDR3 is TGTGCCAGCAGCTTAGACTCTGGGTATTCCGCCTATGGCTACACCTTC. Amino acid sequence: CASSLDSGYSAYGYTF. The full variable domain, its missing parts supplied by reference TRBV7-2 and TRBJ1-2, is GAGVSQSPSNKVTEKGKDVELRCDPISGHTALYWYRQSLGQGLEFLIYFQGNSAPDKSGLPSDRFSAERTGGSVSTLTIQRTQQEDSAVYLCASSLDSGYSAYGYTFGSGTRLTVV.

This rearrangement joins TRBV28 to TRBJ2-4; perhaps TRBD1 as D (5 bases). Germline loops: CDR1 MDHEN, CDR2 SYDVKM. V shed 2 bases and J shed 6 bases, with 5 bases lying between them. CDR3 length: 12 residues. Written as DNA, the CDR3 is TGTGCCAGCAGTTTACAGGGAAACATTCAGTACTTC. This gives the protein CASSLQGNIQYF. Looking up the rest from reference TRBV28 and TRBJ2-4 gives the full variable domain: DVKVTQSSRYLVKRTGEKVFLECVQDMDHENMFWYRQDPGLGLRLIYFSYDVKMKEKGDIPEGYSVSREKKERFSLILESASTNQTSMYLCASSLQGNIQYFGAGTRLSVL.

CDR3 sequence (DNA): TGCGCCAGCAGCGACACCGGGACAGGGGATCAGCCCCAGCATTTT. Residues: CASSDTGTGDQPQHF. The chain has TRBV5-1 and TRBJ1-5, with 10 bases aligning to TRBD1. With 4 bases clipped from V and 5 bases from J, the junction kept 6 bases outside the gene matches. From germline, CDR1 is SGHRS and CDR2 YFSETQ. The CDR3 is made up of 15 amino acids. Full variable domain (rest looked up from reference TRBV5-1 and TRBJ1-5): KAGVTQTPRYLIKTRGQQVTLSCSPISGHRSVSWYQQTPGQGLQFLFEYFSETQRNKGNFPGRFSGRQFSNSRSEMNVSTLELGDSALYLCASSDTGTGDQPQHFGDGTRLSIL.

The chain recombines TRBV4-3 with TRBJ2-1; a possible D gene is TRBD2 (5 bases). Trimming took 4 bases from V and 8 from J, leaving 12 bases between them. Looked up from germline, CDR1 is LGHNA and CDR2 is YSLEER. The CDR3 runs to 13 residues. In DNA form, the CDR3 reads TGCGCCAGCAGCCGAGGACTCGGCGATGAGCAGTTCTTC. Its translation: CASSRGLGDEQFF.

This chain links TRBV5-4 with TRBJ1-1, with TRBD1 as a possible D gene (5 bases). Germline V gives CDR1 SGHNT, CDR2 YYREEE (reference sequence). The V gene lost 5 bases and the J gene lost 1 base, with 9 bases spanning the gap. The CDR3 runs 13 residues. CDR3 protein: CASSNGGNTEAFF. The CDR3 DNA is TGTGCCAGCAGTAACGGGGGGAACACTGAAGCTTTCTTT.

The chain links TRBV28 to TRBJ2-7; tentatively, D is TRBD2 (6 bases). The CDR3 has 14 residues. In germline, CDR1 is MDHEN, CDR2 SYDVKM. Deletions cut 9 bases from V and 9 bases from J, with 24 bases between. The CDR3 bases are TGTGCCAGTGGGGCAGGCGGGGCCCCCTTCGGGCAGTACTTC. It yields the protein CASGAGGAPFGQYF.

The genes are TRBV14 and TRBJ2-7; D assignment may be TRBD1 or TRBD2 (5 bases each). CDR3 length equals 13 residues. CDR1 and CDR2 (germline): SGHDN, FVKESK. Deletions cut 3 bases from V and 6 bases from J, with 12 bases between. CDR3 protein: CASSQGLGGEQYF. The CDR3 coding sequence is TGTGCCAGCAGCCAGGGCCTTGGGGGCGAGCAGTACTTC. Combining the CDR3 with reference TRBV14 and TRBJ2-7 gives the whole variable domain EAGVTQFPSHSVIEKGQTVTLRCDPISGHDNLYWYRRVMGKEIKFLLHFVKESKQDESGMPNNRFLAERTGGTYSTLKVQPAELEDSGVYFCASSQGLGGEQYFGPGTRLTVT.

The rearrangement links TRBV2 to TRBJ1-3; 7 positions agree with TRBD1. J lost 4 bases, V lost 3 bases, and 3 bases had no gene match. The CDR3 extends over 14 amino acids. In germline, CDR1 is SNHLY, CDR2 FYNNEI. The CDR3 reads CASSDRDRGNTIYF. As DNA, the CDR3 is TGTGCCAGCAGTGATAGGGACAGAGGAAACACCATATATTTT.

This sequence joins TRBV19 and TRBJ1-5; no reliable D call. CDR1 and CDR2 (germline): LNHDA, SQIVND (reference sequence). Trimming shortened V by 4 bases and J by 3 bases, and 4 bases separated the two germline ends. CDR3 length: 12 residues. CDR3 sequence: CASSTDNQPQHF. The CDR3 nucleotides read TGTGCCAGTAGTACGGACAATCAGCCCCAGCATTTT.

CDR3 coding DNA: TGTGCCAGCAGTTCGGCCTATTCACCCCTCCACTTT. It specifies CASSSAYSPLHF. The V gene is TRBV28, the J gene TRBJ1-6; D not certain. The CDR3 has 12 amino acids. CDR1 and CDR2 from the germline V gene are MDHEN and SYDVKM. V gave up 4 bases and J gave up 8 bases, with 6 bases separating them.

The chain carries TRBV11-2 and TRBJ2-1; D uncertain. The V gene's germline CDR1 is SGHAT and CDR2 FQNNGV. The CDR3 is 15 residues long. Trimming shortened V by 4 bases and J by 6 bases, and 16 bases separated the two germline ends. DNA for the CDR3: TGTGCCAGCAGCTCCCGGACCGACCCTGGCAATGAGCAGTTCTTC. This codes for CASSSRTDPGNEQFF.

This chain joins TRBV2 and TRBJ1-5; TRBD1 might be the D (6 bases). With 10 bases removed from V and 4 bases from J, the gap between germline ends came to 11 bases. Germline loops: CDR1 SNHLY, CDR2 FYNNEI. The CDR3 extends over 12 amino acids. The chain's CDR3 is CATRTVNQPQHF. In DNA form, the CDR3 reads TGTGCCACTCGGACAGTTAATCAGCCCCAGCATTTT.

The genes are TRBV4-3 and TRBJ2-5, with D perhaps TRBD2 (5 bases). Germline-derived CDR1 and CDR2 are LGHNA and YSLEER. The CDR3 has 16 amino acids. Trimming shortened V by 1 base and J by 4 bases, and 16 bases separated the two germline ends. CDR3 amino acids: CASSQGPLRGTETQYF. The CDR3 coding sequence is TGCGCCAGCAGCCAAGGGCCCTTACGGGGTACAGAGACCCAGTACTTC.

This sequence joins TRBV9 and TRBJ2-2; a possible D gene is TRBD2 (5 bases). From germline, CDR1 is SGDLS and CDR2 YYNGEE. CDR3 length equals 15 residues. Trimming removed 4 bases from V and 4 bases from J, with 14 bases in between. CDR3 residues: CASSPQIGGTGELFF. CDR3 coding DNA: TGTGCCAGCAGCCCGCAGATAGGAGGCACCGGGGAGCTGTTTTTT.

The chain links TRBV4-1 to TRBJ1-5; D uncertain. Trimming took 0 bases from V and 2 from J, leaving 8 bases between them. Per germline, CDR1 MGHRA and CDR2 YSYEKL. This CDR3 region has 15 residues. In nucleotides, the CDR3 is TGCGCCAGCAGCCAAGATCCATCGGGCAATCAGCCCCAGCATTTT. Translated: CASSQDPSGNQPQHF.

The chain combines TRBV5-1 with TRBJ2-3; TRBD1 aligns across 7 bases. The CDR3 runs to 15 residues. CDR1 is SGHRS and CDR2 is YFSETQ in the germline V gene. Trimming cost V 1 base and J 0 bases; bases outside gene matches: 2. The CDR3 here is CASSLSGQSTDTQYF. CDR3 in DNA: TGCGCCAGCAGCTTGTCGGGACAGAGCACAGATACGCAGTATTTT.

J is TRBJ1-1 and V is TRBV29-1; D may be TRBD1 (5 bases). The CDR3 has 15 residues. V shed 5 bases and J shed 1 base, with 17 bases lying between them. The germline gives CDR1 SQVTM, CDR2 ANQGSEA. The CDR3 region has the DNA TGCAGCGTTCTGAGGGGCCAGGCGGAGAACACTGAAGCTTTCTTT. Amino acids: CSVLRGQAENTEAFF. Drawing the rest from reference TRBV29-1 and TRBJ1-1, the complete variable domain is SAVISQKPSRDICQRGTSLTIQCQVDSQVTMMFWYRQQPGQSLTLIATANQGSEATYESGFVIDKFPISRPNLTFSTLTVSNMSPEDSSIYLCSVLRGQAENTEAFFGQGTRLTVV.

The chain is built from TRBV6-5 and TRBJ1-6; TRBD1 is a possible D gene (5 bases). This CDR3 contains 16 residues. Trimming took off 2 bases at V and 5 bases at J, with 13 bases between the two ends. Germline lookup yields CDR1 MNHEY and CDR2 SVGAGI. CDR3 region: CASSYPITTDNSPLHF. CDR3 nucleotides: TGTGCCAGCAGTTACCCAATAACGACAGATAATTCACCCCTCCACTTT.

This rearrangement joins TRBV6-5 to TRBJ1-1, with D possibly being TRBD1 (6 bases). The CDR3 runs to 14 residues. Trimming left V 6 bases short and J 1 base short, with 12 bases between. Germline V CDR1 and CDR2: MNHEY, SVGAGI. As DNA, the CDR3 is TGTGCCAGCAGGCCGACAGGCCCGAACACTGAAGCTTTCTTT. This gives the protein CASRPTGPNTEAFF.

This clone was counted only a few times. For the CDR3, the DNA is TGTGCCAGCAGCTTAAGTGGGACCTACAATGAGCAGTTCTTC. It translates to CASSLSGTYNEQFF. The rearrangement links TRBV7-3 to TRBJ2-1; D unresolved. This CDR3 is built from 14 residues. V dropped 1 base and J dropped 2 bases, with 6 bases sitting between them. Germline assignment: CDR1 SGHTA and CDR2 FQGTGA.

DNA for the CDR3: TGTGCCAGCAGTCTGATGGACTATGGCTACACCTTC. Amino acids: CASSLMDYGYTF. The chain couples TRBV6-1 to TRBJ1-2; no clear D gene. Between the trimmed V and J ends, which lost 5 bases and 3 bases, there was a span of 7 bases. This CDR3 region has 12 residues. CDR1 MNHNS and CDR2 SASEGT come from the germline V gene.

The chain employs TRBV5-4 and TRBJ1-1; D not resolved. Trimming shortened V by 0 bases and J by 4 bases, and 7 bases separated the two germline ends. Looked up from germline, CDR1 is SGHNT and CDR2 is YYREEE (reference sequence). The CDR3 loop spans 13 amino acids. The DNA of the CDR3 is TGTGCCAGCAGCTTGGGTTCCCCCACTGAAGCTTTCTTT. This translates into CASSLGSPTEAFF.

V usage is TRBV30 and J usage is TRBJ1-3, with D possibly TRBD1 on 6 matching bases. The germline V gene has CDR1 GTSNPN and CDR2 SVGIG (reference sequence). V lost 8 bases and J lost 4, with 12 bases in between. The CDR3 runs 12 residues. DNA for the CDR3: TGTGCCCTCCAGGGGTCCGGAAACACCATATATTTT. Translation: CALQGSGNTIYF. Full variable domain (outside the CDR3, taken from reference TRBV30 and TRBJ1-3): SQTIHQWPATLVQPVGSPLSLECTVEGTSNPNLYWYRQAAGRGLQLLFYSVGIGQISSEVPQNLSASRPQDRQFILSSKKLLLSDSGFYLCALQGSGNTIYFGEGSWLTVV.

This clone was observed once. The chain recombines TRBV5-1 with TRBJ1-1; weak D call: TRBD1 (5 bases). V was pared by 1 base and J by 5 bases, with 12 bases between. CDR1 is SGHRS, CDR2 YFSETQ, per germline. The CDR3 spans 14 residues. This CDR3 reads CASSLPQGGTEAFF. The CDR3 DNA is TGCGCCAGCAGCTTGCCTCAGGGTGGAACTGAAGCTTTCTTT. The complete variable domain, with remaining parts taken from reference TRBV5-1 and TRBJ1-1, reads KAGVTQTPRYLIKTRGQQVTLSCSPISGHRSVSWYQQTPGQGLQFLFEYFSETQRNKGNFPGRFSGRQFSNSRSEMNVSTLELGDSALYLCASSLPQGGTEAFFGQGTRLTVV.

The CDR3 sequence: CSARGTGFAYEQYF. CDR3 DNA sequence: TGCAGCGCTAGGGGAACAGGGTTTGCCTACGAGCAGTACTTC. V usage is TRBV29-1 and J usage is TRBJ2-7, with D perhaps matching TRBD1 (6 bases). From germline, CDR1 is SQVTM and CDR2 ANQGSEA. Between the trimmed V and J ends, which lost 7 bases and 2 bases, there was a span of 18 bases. This CDR3 contains 14 residues.

The genes are TRBV28 and TRBJ2-5; TRBD1 matches 7 bases. Germline CDR1 and CDR2: MDHEN and SYDVKM. V dropped 2 bases and J dropped 2; count of bases not matched to a gene: 8. The CDR3 loop spans 16 amino acids. This CDR3 is CASSLNPGQQQETQYF. Written as DNA, the CDR3 is TGTGCCAGCAGTTTAAACCCGGGACAGCAGCAAGAGACCCAGTACTTC. Filled out from reference TRBV28 and TRBJ2-5, the complete variable domain reads DVKVTQSSRYLVKRTGEKVFLECVQDMDHENMFWYRQDPGLGLRLIYFSYDVKMKEKGDIPEGYSVSREKKERFSLILESASTNQTSMYLCASSLNPGQQQETQYFGPGTRLLVL.

The gene calls are TRBV18 and TRBJ1-3; no definite D call. The V and J ends lost 0 bases and 6 bases respectively, with 9 bases between them. This CDR3 spans 14 amino acids. Germline V CDR1 and CDR2: KGHSH, LQKENI. The CDR3, as DNA: TGTGCCAGCTCACCACCTTTATCAGAAAACACCATATATTTT. Its protein product is CASSPPLSENTIYF. The whole variable domain, remainder taken from reference TRBV18 and TRBJ1-3, is NAGVMQNPRHLVRRRGQEARLRCSPMKGHSHVYWYRQLPEEGLKFMVYLQKENIIDESGMPKERFSAEFPKEGPSILRIQQVVRGDSAAYFCASSPPLSENTIYFGEGSWLTVV.

The chain has TRBV6-4 and TRBJ1-2, with 12 bases aligning to TRBD1. Germline CDR1 is MRHNA and CDR2 is SNTAGT. This CDR3 has 17 amino acids. The J segment lost 8 bases and the V segment lost 6 bases, leaving 16 bases of the junction unmatched. CDR3 loop: CASREVLGGQGAVGYTF. The DNA for the CDR3 is TGTGCCAGCAGGGAGGTCCTTGGGGGACAGGGGGCTGTGGGCTACACCTTC.

This chain uses TRBV7-9 with TRBJ1-4; D is perhaps TRBD1 (5 bases). Trimming shortened V by 3 bases and J by 0 bases, and 14 bases separated the two germline ends. Germline loops: CDR1 SEHNR, CDR2 FQNEAQ (reference sequence). The CDR3 has 17 amino acids. CDR3 loop: CASSFSTALTTNEKLFF. Here the CDR3 DNA reads TGTGCCAGCAGCTTTTCGACAGCCCTTACAACTAATGAAAAACTGTTTTTT.